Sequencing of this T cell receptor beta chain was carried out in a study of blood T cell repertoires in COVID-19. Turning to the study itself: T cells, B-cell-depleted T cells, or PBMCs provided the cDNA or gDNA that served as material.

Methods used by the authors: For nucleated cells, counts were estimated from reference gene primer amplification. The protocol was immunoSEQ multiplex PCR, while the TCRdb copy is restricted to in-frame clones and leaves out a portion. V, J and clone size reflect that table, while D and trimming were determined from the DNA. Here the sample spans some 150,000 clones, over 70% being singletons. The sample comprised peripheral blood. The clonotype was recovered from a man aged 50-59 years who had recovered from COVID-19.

Written as DNA, the CDR3 is TGTGCCAGCAGCCCCGGGGGACAGCCTAATCAGCCCCAGCATTTT. It encodes CASSPGGQPNQPQHF. The chain links TRBV3-1 (or the pseudogene TRBV3-2) to TRBJ1-5; 7 positions match TRBD1. Germline trimming cut 4 bases from V and 4 bases from J; bases unmatched to any gene: 7. There are 15 residues in the CDR3. Per germline, CDR1 LGHDT and CDR2 YNNKEL (reference sequence).